This T cell receptor (beta chain) comes out of a study of cytomegalovirus exposure and HLA in healthy donors. Germline CDR1 reads MNHNS; CDR2 reads SASEGT. The V and J ends lost 6 bases and 2 bases, in that order; junction bases with no gene match: 3. The CDR3 is made up of 13 amino acids. Sequenced by immunoSEQ multiplex PCR; TCRdb stores in-frame clones only, minus some. Seen here are about 50,000 clones, around 90% observed once, and the top ten hold under 7%. Sequencing was carried out using PBMCs. This sequence joins TRBV6-1 and TRBJ1-2; 7 bases map to TRBD1. This sequence originates from a woman aged 30 to 39 in good health and CMV-seronegative. The CDR3 DNA reads TGTGCCAGCAGGCCGGGACAGAACTATGGCTACACCTTC. The encoded protein is CASRPGQNYGYTF.